Presented here are 5 T cell receptor beta chains from one specimen sequenced in a study of monozygotic twins with inflammatory bowel disease. TCRdb reprocessed the 5' RACE reads, keeping one entry per CDR3 protein, no DNA. This table lists approximately 400,000 distinct CDR3 sequences. Material for sequencing was blood. The receptors originated from a human donor with ulcerative colitis or Crohn's disease, or a healthy co-twin of an affected twin (not recorded which).

V gene TRBV19 combines with J gene TRBJ2-7; there is no DNA to check the TCRdb D call of TRBD1. The germline CDR1 and CDR2 sequences are LNHDA and SQIVND (reference sequence). This CDR3 region has 13 residues. This CDR3 is CASSMAGAYEQYF.

The J gene is TRBJ1-1, the V gene TRBV10-3; TCRdb's D gene call, TRBD1, goes unchecked for lack of DNA. Germline loops: CDR1 ENHRY, CDR2 SYGVKD. The CDR3 consists of 13 residues. CDR3 sequence reads: CAISGGQNTEAFF.

V usage is TRBV28 and J usage is TRBJ2-5; TCRdb selects TRBD1, and the lack of DNA leaves this call unchecked. Germline lookup yields CDR1 MDHEN and CDR2 SYDVKM. This CDR3 region has 15 residues. Here the CDR3 reads CASSRTGGVRETQYF.

J is TRBJ2-7 and V is TRBV5-1; TCRdb calls TRBD1, which cannot be checked without DNA. CDR1 and CDR2 from the germline V gene are SGHRS and YFSETQ. This CDR3 spans 13 amino acids. CDR3 loop: CASSLKGTYEQYF. Supplemented by reference TRBV5-1 and TRBJ2-7, the full variable domain reads KAGVTQTPRYLIKTRGQQVTLSCSPISGHRSVSWYQQTPGQGLQFLFEYFSETQRNKGNFPGRFSGRQFSNSRSEMNVSTLELGDSALYLCASSLKGTYEQYFGPGTRLTVT.

This rearrangement joins TRBV4-3 to TRBJ2-2. This CDR3 region has 16 residues. Germline-derived CDR1 and CDR2 are LGHNA and YSLEER. The CDR3 reads CASSQERGRNTGELFF.